What follows is one T cell receptor beta chain and its context. In the original analysis: Reference gene primer amplification yielded estimated nucleated cell counts. Repertoires were generated with immunoSEQ multiplex PCR, while TCRdb's copy carries only in-frame clones and drops some. V and J calls and clone size follow that table, whereas D and trimming were derived from the DNA. The table includes 110,000 to 150,000 clones, approximately 86% detected once. This sample stems from a study of blood T cell repertoires in COVID-19. Study information: T cells, B-cell-depleted T cells, or PBMCs provided the cDNA or gDNA that served as material.

The source of this sequence is a man aged 70-80 years with acute or convalescent COVID-19. Input material: peripheral blood.

The CDR3 region is CASGRDFNEQFF. The CDR3 nucleotides are TGCGCCTCCGGCCGGGATTTCAATGAGCAGTTCTTC. V gene TRBV10-1 combines with J gene TRBJ2-1; possibly TRBD2 for D (5 bases). Per the germline V gene, CDR1 is WNHNN and CDR2 is SYGVQD (reference sequence). The CDR3 is 12 amino acids. Between the trimmed V and J ends, which lost 11 bases and 6 bases, there was a span of 14 bases.